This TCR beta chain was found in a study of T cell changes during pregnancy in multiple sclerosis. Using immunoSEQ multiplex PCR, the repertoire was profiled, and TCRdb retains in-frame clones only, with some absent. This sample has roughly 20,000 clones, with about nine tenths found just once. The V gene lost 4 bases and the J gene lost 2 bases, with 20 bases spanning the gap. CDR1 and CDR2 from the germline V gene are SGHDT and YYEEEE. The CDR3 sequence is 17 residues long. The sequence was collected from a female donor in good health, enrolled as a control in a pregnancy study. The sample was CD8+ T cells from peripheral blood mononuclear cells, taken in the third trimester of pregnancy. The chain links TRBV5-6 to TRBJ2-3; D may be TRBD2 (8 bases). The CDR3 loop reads CASSVGTAGEYTDTQYF. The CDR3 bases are TGTGCCAGCAGCGTCGGGACAGCGGGGGAGTACACAGATACGCAGTATTTT.